This T cell receptor beta chain emerged from a study of blood T cell repertoires in COVID-19. Across the whole study: Whether acute or convalescent, the COVID-19 samples came from the United States, Italy and Spain. In each case, the material was cDNA or gDNA derived from T cells, B-cell-depleted T cells, or PBMCs.

The V and J ends lost 4 bases and 7 bases respectively, with 15 bases between them. CDR3 length: 13 amino acids. Germline-derived CDR1 and CDR2 are SGHRS and YFSETQ. The table came from immunoSEQ multiplex PCR; TCRdb's copy has only in-frame clones and leaves some out. The top ten hold roughly 13% of the sample, which has about 200,000 clones, 84% seen once. The source is a human donor in a cohort sampled during active COVID-19. The chain recombines TRBV5-1 with TRBJ2-7, with a tentative D call TRBD2 (6 bases). The sample was peripheral blood. The CDR3 loop reads CASSPDTGGEQYF. Written as DNA, the CDR3 is TGCGCCAGCAGCCCTGATACCGGAGGGGAGCAGTACTTC. Looking up the rest from reference TRBV5-1 and TRBJ2-7 gives the full variable domain: KAGVTQTPRYLIKTRGQQVTLSCSPISGHRSVSWYQQTPGQGLQFLFEYFSETQRNKGNFPGRFSGRQFSNSRSEMNVSTLELGDSALYLCASSPDTGGEQYFGPGTRLTVT.